This TCR beta chain was documented in a study of blood T cell repertoires in COVID-19. Turning to the study itself: PBMCs, B-cell-depleted T cells, or T cells provided the cDNA or gDNA that made up the material.

Profiling relied on immunoSEQ multiplex PCR, and the TCRdb table lists in-frame clones only, not all of them. There are approximately 62,000 clones in the sample; about 90% occur only once, and 1.4% lies in the top ten. V lost 5 bases and J lost 5, with 12 bases in between. The CDR3 is made up of 13 amino acids. Germline V gene data show CDR1 as KGHDR and CDR2 as SFDVKD. The chain carries TRBV24-1 and TRBJ2-7; tentative D call: TRBD2 (6 bases). The origin of this receptor is a man aged 55 to 70 with acute or convalescent COVID-19. The specimen was peripheral blood. In DNA, the CDR3 is TGTGCCACCAGTGTTTCAGGAGGGAACGAGCAGTACTTC. It codes for CATSVSGGNEQYF.